The sample holds a few counts of the clone carrying this TCR beta chain. The authors extracted RNA and reverse transcribed it into cDNA as the sequencing template. TCRdb keeps only in-frame clones here, not all; method: immunoSEQ multiplex PCR. The top ten hold 0.65% to 0.7% of the sample, which has some 190,000 clones, approximately 56% seen once. Described treatment: oral pan-JAK inhibitor, 5-10 mg twice daily. Alopecia areata patients provided lesional scalp punch biopsies and peripheral blood, both collected for the study. The data originate from a study of CD8+ T cells in alopecia areata. Background on the study: Each day, treated patients took oral tofacitinib twice, at 5 to 10 mg per dose.

Per germline, CDR1 SNHLY and CDR2 FYNNEI. Losses at the gene ends were 6 bases for V and 10 bases for J; bases not matched to a gene: 7. The CDR3 contains 13 residues. The sequence came from a human donor with alopecia areata. The specimen was CD4+ T cells sorted from blood, collected at week 4, from a patient treated with tofacitinib. The chain employs TRBV2 and TRBJ2-1; TRBD2 matches at 9 bases. In nucleotides, the CDR3 is TGTGCCAGCAGCGGGGGACTAGCTGGCGAGCAGTTCTTC. This encodes CASSGGLAGEQFF.